Listed here are 13 T cell receptor beta chains from one sample, sequenced in a study of T cells in Graves' hyperthyroidism and ophthalmopathy. Amplified TCR beta CDR3 regions came from RNA transcripts. Primed by the HTBI set, a first-round RT-PCR was run on the TCR CDR3. TCRdb re-derived calls from the multiplex PCR reads in MiXCR, one entry per CDR3 protein. Of about half a million distinct CDR3 sequences in the sample, approximately 23% were seen once. The sample taken for sequencing was blood. These receptors were taken from a woman aged 70 to 79 with Graves' ophthalmopathy.

The chain has TRBV5-1 and TRBJ2-7; 8 positions match TRBD2. Germline values: CDR1 SGHRS, CDR2 YFSETQ. The CDR3 spans 15 residues. The trim removed 3 bases at V and 2 bases at J, leaving 7 bases unmatched. The CDR3 DNA follows: TGCGCCAGCAGCTCCGGACTAGCCCTAGCCTACGAGCAGTACTTC. Translating gives CASSSGLALAYEQYF. Full variable domain (remainder filled in from reference TRBV5-1 and TRBJ2-7): KAGVTQTPRYLIKTRGQQVTLSCSPISGHRSVSWYQQTPGQGLQFLFEYFSETQRNKGNFPGRFSGRQFSNSRSEMNVSTLELGDSALYLCASSSGLALAYEQYFGPGTRLTVT.

The sample holds many counts of this clonotype. This chain connects TRBV20-1 to TRBJ1-1; no clear D. The CDR3 sequence is 13 residues long. CDR1 is DFQATT and CDR2 is SNEGSKA in the germline V gene (reference sequence). V was trimmed by 5 bases and J by 1 base, leaving 11 bases between them. The CDR3 DNA reads as TGCAGTGCTCCACAGTGGGAGAACACTGAAGCTTTCTTT. Residues: CSAPQWENTEAFF.

This clonotype showed up just a few times. CDR3 nucleotides: TGTGCCAGCAGCTCCGGACCGAACTTTATGAACACTGAAGCTTTCTTT. It encodes CASSSGPNFMNTEAFF. The V and J genes are TRBV5-5 and TRBJ1-1; D gene ambiguous. Germline V gene data show CDR1 as SGHKS and CDR2 as YYEKEE (reference sequence). There are 16 residues in the CDR3. V gave up 3 bases and J gave up 0 bases, with 15 bases separating them. The full variable domain, completed using reference TRBV5-5 and TRBJ1-1, is DAGVTQSPTHLIKTRGQQVTLRCSPISGHKSVSWYQQVLGQGPQFIFQYYEKEERGRGNFPDRFSARQFPNYSSELNVNALLLGDSALYLCASSSGPNFMNTEAFFGQGTRLTVV.

This clonotype has at least ten counts. This chain joins TRBV12-3 or TRBV12-4 and TRBJ1-3; D unresolved. This CDR3 is 13 amino acids long. The germline V and J ends were trimmed by 1 base and 7 bases, with 8 bases remaining between them. The CDR3, as DNA: TGTGCCAGCAGTTTAGGGCAGTCGAACACCATATATTTT. Translation gives CASSLGQSNTIYF.

The rearrangement uses TRBV10-3 and TRBJ1-6, with TRBD1 matching 9 bases. Trimming took 10 bases from V and 8 from J; bases not matched to a gene: 6. From germline, CDR1 is ENHRY and CDR2 SYGVKD. The CDR3 is made up of 13 amino acids. CDR3 residues: CANKQGADSPLHF. In DNA, the CDR3 is TGTGCCAACAAACAGGGGGCGGATTCACCCCTCCACTTT.

This clonotype was counted ten times or more. The CDR3 sequence: CASSPTGPGEKLFF. Written as DNA, the CDR3 is TGTGCCAGCAGTCCCACAGGGCCAGGGGAAAAACTGTTTTTT. The V and J genes are TRBV12-3 or TRBV12-4 and TRBJ1-4, with D possibly TRBD1 on 6 matching bases. CDR3 length: 14 residues. V dropped 5 bases and J dropped 8 bases, with 15 bases sitting between them.

In its sample, this clonotype was seen many times. The chain links TRBV5-1 to TRBJ2-3; no reliable D call. The CDR3 loop spans 14 amino acids. V was shortened by 0 bases and J by 1 base, with 6 bases between the two germline ends. Germline lookup yields CDR1 SGHRS and CDR2 YFSETQ. This chain's CDR3 is CASSLEQGTDTQYF. Here the CDR3 DNA reads TGCGCCAGCAGCTTGGAGCAGGGCACAGATACGCAGTATTTT.

This clonotype was recorded many times. The V call is TRBV9, the J call TRBJ2-5, with D uncertain. Germline assignment: CDR1 SGDLS and CDR2 YYNGEE. V was cut by 0 bases and J by 5 bases, with 5 bases left in between. CDR3 length: 12 residues. The CDR3 DNA is TGTGCCAGCAGCGTAGTCGGGGAGACCCAGTACTTC. Amino acids: CASSVVGETQYF.

This clonotype has at least ten counts. The rearrangement uses TRBV3-1 and TRBJ1-1; D is unresolved. This CDR3 is built from 13 residues. Germline V gene sequence: CDR1 LGHDT, CDR2 YNNKEL (reference sequence). Trimming cost V 1 base and J 0 bases, with 3 bases left between them. The CDR3 is CASSQAVNTEAFF. The CDR3 DNA sequence: TGTGCCAGCAGCCAAGCGGTGAACACTGAAGCTTTCTTT.

This clonotype was picked up many times. The CDR3 region is CASSQGAGVHEQYF. CDR3 DNA: TGTGCCAGCAGCCAAGGGGCAGGGGTCCACGAGCAGTACTTC. The chain is built from TRBV3-1 and TRBJ2-7; perhaps TRBD1 as D (6 bases). Germline-derived CDR1 and CDR2 are LGHDT and YNNKEL (reference sequence). This CDR3 has 14 amino acids. V lost 1 base, J lost 5 bases, and 12 bases lay in between.

This clonotype was counted ten times or more. The gene calls are TRBV30 and TRBJ1-2, with D possibly TRBD1 on 6 matching bases. This CDR3 is built from 12 residues. Germline V gives CDR1 GTSNPN, CDR2 SVGIG (reference sequence). Trimming left V 2 bases short and J 2 bases short, with 6 bases between. The CDR3 DNA reads as TGTGCCTGGAGTACAGGGAACTATGGCTACACCTTC. Translated, it gives CAWSTGNYGYTF.

V and J are TRBV6-4 and TRBJ1-1, with D tentatively TRBD1 (6 bases). The CDR3 is 12 residues long. Trimming stripped 8 bases from V and 7 bases from J, with 14 bases between. Per germline, CDR1 MRHNA and CDR2 SNTAGT. The CDR3 DNA reads TGTGCCAGCCAGGGGCACCGGGGTGAAGCTTTCTTT. Protein product: CASQGHRGEAFF.

V usage is TRBV6-1 and J usage is TRBJ2-5, with D unresolved. Germline V CDR1 and CDR2: MNHNS, SASEGT. The V end was cut by 6 bases, the J end by 5 bases, with 7 bases between. CDR3 length: 11 amino acids. CDR3 amino acids: CASRPGETQYF. The CDR3 nucleotides are TGTGCCAGCAGGCCTGGGGAGACCCAGTACTTC.